The rows below give T cell receptor beta chains drawn from one sample of a study of a mutant IDH1 vaccine in newly diagnosed glioma. Antigens of these TCRs are unknown. Here immunoSEQ multiplex PCR was the method, and the copy in TCRdb shows in-frame clones only, minus some. The sample consists of fewer than 100,000 clones, around nine tenths of them appearing once. The source material was PBMCs, sampled from a glioma patient whose treatment included an IDH1 peptide vaccine. The receptors were sampled from a woman between 50 and 59 years old with glioma. Both conserved end residues are part of each CDR3. The D gene is left open where the match is weak. Size values are once, few and many counts, or a class for expanded clones, and some rows have none.

d_call	clone_size	v_call	j_call	cdr3_aa	cdr3_nt
TRBD1	.	TRBV4-1	TRBJ2-7	CASSWGTGFDEQYF	TGCGCCAGCAGCTGGGGGACAGGGTTCGACGAGCAGTACTTC
TRBD1	.	TRBV6-5	TRBJ1-1	CASRPLDRDTEAFF	TGTGCCAGCAGACCGCTTGACAGGGACACTGAAGCTTTCTTT
.	.	TRBV4-3	TRBJ2-7	CAGSQDAYEQYF	TGCGCCGGCAGCCAAGATGCCTACGAGCAGTACTTC
TRBD2	.	TRBV6-5	TRBJ2-5	CASSYSRTSGRGTQYF	TGTGCCAGCAGTTACTCGAGGACTAGCGGGAGAGGGACCCAGTACTTC
TRBD1	.	TRBV10-2	TRBJ1-2	CASSETKTGAGYGYTF	TGCGCCAGCAGTGAGACAAAAACAGGGGCGGGCTATGGCTACACCTTC
.	.	TRBV7-4	TRBJ1-3	CASSSDPGNTIYF	TGTGCCAGCAGCTCGGATCCCGGAAACACCATATATTTT
TRBD2	.	TRBV9	TRBJ2-1	CASSVDDSGRNEQFF	TGTGCCAGCAGCGTAGATGATAGCGGGAGGAATGAGCAGTTCTTC
.	.	TRBV29-1	TRBJ1-5	CSVGGYNQPQHF	TGCAGCGTTGGGGGCTATAATCAGCCCCAGCATTTT
.	.	TRBV2	TRBJ1-2	CASSPGYRAGYGYTF	TGTGCCAGCAGTCCTGGGTACAGGGCAGGCTATGGCTACACCTTC
TRBD1	.	TRBV19	TRBJ2-1	CASSSQMTGGWGEQFF	TGTGCCAGTAGCTCCCAGATGACAGGGGGCTGGGGTGAGCAGTTCTTC
.	.	TRBV4-1	TRBJ1-6	CASSPRSSYNSPLHF	TGCGCCAGCAGCCCTCGGAGCTCCTATAATTCACCCCTCCACTTT
.	.	TRBV28	TRBJ2-5	CASSTRGLGKAQYF	TGTGCCAGCAGTACCCGAGGACTCGGTAAGGCCCAGTACTTC
TRBD1	.	TRBV28	TRBJ1-4	CASTDSGTVNEKLFF	TGTGCCAGCACGGATTCCGGGACAGTAAATGAAAAACTGTTTTTT
TRBD2	.	TRBV19	TRBJ2-1	CASSMLLAGNNEQFF	TGTGCCAGTAGTATGTTACTAGCGGGGAATAATGAGCAGTTCTTC
TRBD2	.	TRBV29-1	TRBJ2-7	CSVKIAGVSYEQYF	TGCAGCGTTAAAATAGCGGGGGTCTCCTACGAGCAGTACTTC
.	few	TRBV5-1	TRBJ2-7	CASSLVGGLVHEQYF	TGCGCCAGCAGCTTGGTAGGGGGATTAGTCCACGAGCAGTACTTC
.	.	TRBV4-1	TRBJ1-2	CASSQGAKLVWGRDYGYTF	TGCGCCAGCAGCCAAGGAGCCAAATTGGTTTGGGGACGGGACTATGGCTACACCTTC
TRBD1	.	TRBV19	TRBJ1-4	CASSRWDSSNEKLFF	TGTGCCAGTAGTAGATGGGACAGTTCAAATGAAAAACTGTTTTTT
.	.	TRBV27	TRBJ1-2	CASRARGGAEGYTF	TGTGCCAGCAGGGCGAGGGGGGGGGCGGAAGGCTACACCTTC
.	.	TRBV27	TRBJ2-2	CASSLLGAGELFF	TGTGCCAGCAGTTTATTAGGGGCCGGGGAGCTGTTTTTT
.	.	TRBV11-1	TRBJ2-7	CASSLEEGAAYEQYF	TGTGCCAGCAGCTTAGAGGAGGGGGCCGCCTACGAGCAGTACTTC
.	few	TRBV5-1	TRBJ2-3	CASSLGQRITDTQYF	TGCGCCAGCAGCTTGGGACAGCGAATCACAGATACGCAGTATTTT
.	.	TRBV6-1	TRBJ1-1	CASSDWILNTEAFF	TGTGCCAGCAGTGACTGGATATTGAACACTGAAGCTTTCTTT
.	few	TRBV28	TRBJ1-5	CASSSLGEDQSNQPQHF	TGTGCCAGCAGTTCCCTCGGGGAGGATCAAAGCAATCAGCCCCAGCATTTT
TRBD2	.	TRBV4-1	TRBJ2-7	CASSPRAGSSYEQYF	TGCGCCAGCAGCCCCAGAGCGGGGTCCTCCTACGAGCAGTACTTC
.	.	TRBV6-5	TRBJ2-7	CASSYSGPPVSHEQYF	TGTGCCAGCAGTTACTCTGGCCCCCCTGTAAGTCACGAGCAGTACTTC
.	.	TRBV12-5	TRBJ2-7	CASARFEGGYYEQYF	TGTGCTAGTGCCCGCTTTGAGGGAGGATACTACGAGCAGTACTTC